This T cell receptor (beta chain) was sequenced during a study of blood T cell repertoires in COVID-19 (TCRdb year 2020). About the study as a whole: Samples from collaborators originated in the United States, Italy and Spain and spanned both the acute and convalescent phases of COVID-19. The prospective study material was composed of cDNA or gDNA derived from T cells, B-cell-depleted T cells, or PBMCs. Deeply sampled blood TCRbeta repertoires from subjects exposed to, actively infected with, or recovered from COVID-19 were included in the dataset. A freely available public database, intended as a resource for researchers studying the immune response to SARS-CoV-2, is where the repertoires were released. Samples were obtained from the ongoing ImmuneRACE study (first 160 participants) and from 1,200 or so subjects provided by 6 global collaborators. The sample metadata nearly always contained a de-identified subject ID, COVID-19 status, age in years and sex. Where HLA class I and class II types were available, the types were taken from metadata supplied by the sample provider, not from assay-based typing.

The immunoSEQ Assay, a bias-controlled multiplex PCR, was used to amplify TCRbeta CDR3 regions from genomic DNA. In the source study's methods: Within the assay, amplification of reference gene primers was used to estimate how many nucleated cells each sample contained. To quantify the absolute abundance of each unique TCRbeta CDR3 rearrangement, sequence reads were collapsed and filtered. For each sample, productive Simpson clonality was calculated by taking the square root of Simpson's diversity index across productive rearrangements. TCRdb stores this immuneACCESS table with in-frame sequences only. Part of the clones is absent; in the studies checked, under half of the shortfall reflects unresolved V genes, and no reason is known for the rest. V, J and clone size are taken as reported in that table, and D and trimming were inferred from the DNA itself. This sample lists about 59,000 clones; about 73% were detected once. The ten most abundant clones make up roughly 14% of the sample.

On the study overall, not on this receptor specifically: How much clinical and demographic metadata was included differed by source and by participant, and the metadata was provided uncurated.

Collaborating institutions collected whole blood in K2EDTA tubes following their own protocols. For TCRbeta analysis, collaborator samples were shipped as frozen whole blood, as isolated PBMCs, or as DNA extracted from either sample type. In the case of this clone: The antigen it binds to is not known. No much larger clonotype is one base removed from it; base qualities were not supplied.

Deletion took 3 bases off V and 0 bases off J, with a span of 14 bases between the germline ends. The CDR1 and CDR2 encoded by the germline V gene are SGHRS and YFSETQ. The CDR3 starts with the cysteine, ends with the phenylalanine, and has 16 residues. The only DNA kept is the CDR3, 48 bases in frame from the first base. The receptor's source is an older woman with acute or convalescent COVID-19. The sequenced sample consisted of peripheral blood. The chain is made from TRBV5-1 and TRBJ2-3; TRBD2 is a weak D gene call, 5 bases matching. The CDR3 loop reads CASSSVMGRSTDTQYF. The nucleotides read TGCGCCAGCAGCTCCGTGATGGGGAGAAGCACAGATACGCAGTATTTT. Where the CDR3 stops, the reference TRBV5-1 and TRBJ2-3 genes take over; the full variable domain is KAGVTQTPRYLIKTRGQQVTLSCSPISGHRSVSWYQQTPGQGLQFLFEYFSETQRNKGNFPGRFSGRQFSNSRSEMNVSTLELGDSALYLCASSSVMGRSTDTQYFGPGTRLTVL.